The 19 T cell receptor beta chains below come from one sample, sequenced in a study of T cell changes during pregnancy in multiple sclerosis. Sequencing used immunoSEQ multiplex PCR; TCRdb keeps in-frame clones, though not all of them. The table lists around 78,000 clones, roughly 93% of them singletons. The material sequenced was peripheral blood, taken in the second trimester of pregnancy. Receptors were obtained from a female donor with multiple sclerosis, enrolled in a pregnancy study.

The rearrangement joins TRBV28 to TRBJ2-7, with TRBD1 as a possible D gene (5 bases). Trimming shortened V by 3 bases and J by 5 bases, and 11 bases separated the two germline ends. In germline, CDR1 is MDHEN, CDR2 SYDVKM. The CDR3 sequence is 13 residues long. In DNA, the CDR3 is TGTGCCAGCAGTTTGATACAACAGGACGAGCAGTACTTC. This codes for CASSLIQQDEQYF.

This clone was seen only once. The rearrangement links TRBV7-9 to TRBJ2-7, with D unresolved. V was shortened by 4 bases and J by 2 bases, with 15 bases between the two germline ends. Looked up from germline, CDR1 is SEHNR and CDR2 is FQNEAQ (reference sequence). The CDR3 loop spans 15 amino acids. CDR3 DNA sequence: TGTGCCAGCAGCTCGGAGATCGACCTCCCCTACGAGCAGTACTTC. Protein: CASSSEIDLPYEQYF.

The chain combines TRBV11-1 with TRBJ1-2; D gene uncertain. Germline V gives CDR1 SGHAT, CDR2 FQDESV (reference sequence). V was shortened by 1 base and J by 8 bases, with 14 bases between the two germline ends. The CDR3 runs to 14 residues. The DNA of the CDR3 is TGTGCCAGCAGCTTAGATCCCTACCCGAGAGGCTACACCTTC. It encodes CASSLDPYPRGYTF.

V and J are TRBV5-1 and TRBJ1-1, with D perhaps TRBD1 (5 bases). The germline CDR1 and CDR2 sequences are SGHRS and YFSETQ. Trimming left V 0 bases short and J 0 bases short, with 6 bases between. This CDR3 region has 14 residues. CDR3 amino acids: CASSLARVNTEAFF. CDR3 coding DNA: TGCGCCAGCAGCTTGGCCAGGGTGAACACTGAAGCTTTCTTT.

The chain is built from TRBV19 and TRBJ1-3; a possible D gene is TRBD1 (5 bases). The germline V gene encodes CDR1 LNHDA and CDR2 SQIVND (reference sequence). The CDR3 has 17 amino acids. The V end was cut by 0 bases, the J end by 0 bases, with 12 bases between. This chain's CDR3 is CASSIEPPGFSGNTIYF. CDR3 nucleotide sequence: TGTGCCAGTAGTATAGAGCCACCAGGGTTCTCTGGAAACACCATATATTTT.

This chain connects TRBV6-5 to TRBJ2-7, with D possibly TRBD2 on 5 matching bases. The CDR3 runs to 14 residues. V was shortened by 5 bases and J by 0 bases, with 11 bases between the two germline ends. Germline V CDR1 and CDR2: MNHEY, SVGAGI. The CDR3 DNA follows: TGTGCCAGCAGTCTTACTAGTACCTCCTACGAGCAGTACTTC. As protein: CASSLTSTSYEQYF.

The V gene is TRBV30, the J gene TRBJ2-7, with 7 bases fitting TRBD1. This CDR3 has 13 residues. The V and J ends lost 5 bases and 9 bases, in that order; junction bases with no gene match: 13. Germline values: CDR1 GTSNPN, CDR2 SVGIG (reference sequence). Here the CDR3 reads CAWGPGGRNVQYF. The DNA of the CDR3 is TGTGCCTGGGGCCCAGGGGGAAGGAATGTGCAGTACTTC.

The genes are TRBV2 and TRBJ2-3; D may be TRBD1 (6 bases). Germline V gives CDR1 SNHLY, CDR2 FYNNEI. With 2 bases removed from V and 1 base from J, the gap between germline ends came to 10 bases. This CDR3 is built from 15 residues. The CDR3 spells CASSEQGRGTDTQYF. CDR3 sequence (DNA): TGTGCCAGCAGTGAACAGGGGAGAGGCACAGATACGCAGTATTTT.

J is TRBJ1-1 and V is TRBV2, with D perhaps matching TRBD1 (6 bases). CDR1 is SNHLY and CDR2 is FYNNEI in the germline V gene. Trimming took 8 bases from V and 7 from J, leaving 11 bases between them. The CDR3 runs 11 residues. CDR3 coding DNA: TGTGCCAGCTCCCAGGGGATTGAAGCTTTCTTT. This sequence encodes CASSQGIEAFF.

This chain joins TRBV10-3 and TRBJ2-7; the D gene is possibly TRBD1 (6 bases). Trimming left V 6 bases short and J 3 bases short, with 15 bases between. This CDR3 contains 14 residues. Per the germline V gene, CDR1 is ENHRY and CDR2 is SYGVKD. The CDR3 nucleotides read TGTGCCATCAGCGGGACACCTAAGGACTACGAGCAGTACTTC. It yields the protein CAISGTPKDYEQYF.

The chain recombines TRBV10-3 with TRBJ2-1, with D possibly matching TRBD2 (5 bases). Per germline, CDR1 ENHRY and CDR2 SYGVKD. V was trimmed by 7 bases and J by 7 bases, leaving 8 bases between them. The CDR3 spans 11 residues. The chain's CDR3 is CAIKEGNEQFF. For the CDR3, the DNA is TGTGCCATCAAAGAGGGAAATGAGCAGTTCTTC.

This chain uses TRBV18 with TRBJ1-2, with TRBD1 identical over 9 bases. The CDR3 spans 13 residues. The J segment lost 5 bases and the V segment lost 4 bases, leaving 2 bases of the junction unmatched. Germline V gene lookup returns CDR1 KGHSH and CDR2 LQKENI. The CDR3 loop reads CASSRTGEYGYTF. The CDR3 DNA reads as TGTGCCAGCTCACGGACAGGGGAGTATGGCTACACCTTC.

This clone was seen only once. V is TRBV11-3 and J is TRBJ2-1, with D perhaps matching TRBD1 (6 bases). CDR3 size: 13 residues. Trimming cost V 3 bases and J 7 bases, with 10 bases left between them. Looked up from germline, CDR1 is SGHNT and CDR2 is YENEEA. The CDR3 DNA reads TGTGCCAGCAGCTTCCTGGACAGTAATGAGCAGTTCTTC. Its translation: CASSFLDSNEQFF.

The gene calls are TRBV11-2 and TRBJ2-1, with D tentatively TRBD1 (5 bases). CDR3 length: 17 residues. V was shortened by 1 base and J by 5 bases, with 18 bases between the two germline ends. The germline V gene encodes CDR1 SGHAT and CDR2 FQNNGV. The CDR3, as DNA: TGTGCCAGCAGCTTAGTCTTCGCAGGGCCTGGCCACAATGAGCAGTTCTTC. It yields the protein CASSLVFAGPGHNEQFF.

The V and J genes are TRBV7-2 and TRBJ1-2; D is perhaps TRBD1 (5 bases). V was cut by 1 base and J by 5 bases, with 17 bases left in between. CDR3 size: 16 residues. Germline V gene lookup returns CDR1 SGHTA and CDR2 FQGNSA. The CDR3 is CASSLEFVRDLYGYTF. The DNA of the CDR3 is TGTGCCAGCAGCTTAGAGTTCGTCAGGGATCTATATGGCTACACCTTC. Filled out from reference TRBV7-2 and TRBJ1-2, the complete variable domain reads GAGVSQSPSNKVTEKGKDVELRCDPISGHTALYWYRQSLGQGLEFLIYFQGNSAPDKSGLPSDRFSAERTGGSVSTLTIQRTQQEDSAVYLCASSLEFVRDLYGYTFGSGTRLTVV.

The chain combines TRBV11-2 with TRBJ2-1; the match to TRBD1 covers 7 bases. The CDR3 is made up of 17 amino acids. From germline, CDR1 is SGHAT and CDR2 FQNNGV. Trimming cost V 5 bases and J 0 bases; bases outside gene matches: 10. The CDR3 DNA reads TGTGCCAGCAGCCTTAGAAGGGGGCGGACCTCCTACAATGAGCAGTTCTTC. Protein sequence: CASSLRRGRTSYNEQFF.

The V and J genes are TRBV27 and TRBJ2-7; D not certain. The CDR3 is 14 amino acids. The V end lost 2 bases, the J end lost 4 bases, and 12 bases lay between the germline ends. CDR1 and CDR2 (germline): MNHEY, SMNVEV (reference sequence). The CDR3 is CASSLGPSGYEQYF. As DNA, the CDR3 is TGTGCCAGCAGTTTAGGGCCGTCTGGGTACGAGCAGTACTTC.

The chain couples TRBV15 to TRBJ2-2, with 8 bases identical to TRBD1. The CDR3 consists of 16 residues. Germline V gene lookup returns CDR1 LNHNV and CDR2 YYDKDF (reference sequence). With 2 bases clipped from V and 7 bases from J, the junction kept 9 bases outside the gene matches. CDR3 residues: CATSRRQGSANGELFF. CDR3 in DNA: TGTGCCACCAGCAGACGACAGGGGTCTGCTAACGGGGAGCTGTTTTTT.

The CDR3 DNA reads as TGTGCCAGCAGTTTCCTCCGGGGAGGAGATTCACCCCTCCACTTT. Amino acids: CASSFLRGGDSPLHF. The chain uses TRBV27 and TRBJ1-6; no definite D call. Trimming removed 3 bases at V and 8 bases at J, with 14 bases between. The CDR3 consists of 15 residues. The V gene's germline CDR1 is MNHEY and CDR2 SMNVEV (reference sequence).